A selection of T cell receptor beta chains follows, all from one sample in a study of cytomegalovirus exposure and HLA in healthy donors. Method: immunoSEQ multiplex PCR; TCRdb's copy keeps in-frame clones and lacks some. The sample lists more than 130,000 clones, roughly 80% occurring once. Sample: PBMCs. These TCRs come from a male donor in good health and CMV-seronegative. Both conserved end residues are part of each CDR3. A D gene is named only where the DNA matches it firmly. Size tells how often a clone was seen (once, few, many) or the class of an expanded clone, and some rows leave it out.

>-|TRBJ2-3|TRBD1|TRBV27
CASSRQGADTQYF
TGTGCCAGCAGCCGACAGGGTGCAGATACGCAGTATTTT
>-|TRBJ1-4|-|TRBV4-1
CASGRRATNEKLFF
TGCGCCAGCGGGAGGAGGGCAACTAATGAAAAACTGTTTTTT
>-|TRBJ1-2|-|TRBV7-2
CASREGHSMLYGYTF
TGTGCCAGCAGGGAGGGGCACTCGATGCTATATGGCTACACCTTC
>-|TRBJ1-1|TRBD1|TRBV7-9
CASSSVDREATEAFF
TGTGCCAGCAGCTCAGTGGACAGGGAGGCCACTGAAGCTTTCTTT
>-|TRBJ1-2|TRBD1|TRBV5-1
CASNPLATGEGGGYTF
TGCGCCAGCAACCCTCTCGCGACAGGGGAGGGTGGTGGCTACACCTTC
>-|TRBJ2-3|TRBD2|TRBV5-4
CASSPPLRGGVHTQYF
TGTGCCAGCAGCCCCCCCCTCCGGGGGGGCGTTCATACGCAGTATTTT
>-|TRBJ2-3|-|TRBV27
CASTKGTRTDTQYF
TGTGCCAGCACCAAGGGGACACGCACAGATACGCAGTATTTT
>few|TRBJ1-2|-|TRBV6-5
CASSYSMADPFYGYTF
TGTGCCAGCAGTTACTCGATGGCCGATCCTTTCTATGGCTACACCTTC
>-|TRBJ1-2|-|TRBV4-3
CASSQEGQGTNYGYTF
TGCGCCAGCAGCCAAGAAGGGCAGGGGACTAACTATGGCTACACCTTC
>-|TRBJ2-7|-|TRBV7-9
CASSSPLYSGAYEQYF
TGTGCCAGCAGCTCCCCCCTGTACTCGGGAGCCTACGAGCAGTACTTC
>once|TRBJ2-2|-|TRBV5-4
CASSPGGRAGGELFF
TGTGCCAGCAGCCCGGGGGGCAGGGCGGGCGGGGAGCTGTTTTTT
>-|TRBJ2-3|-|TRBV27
CATRTGGSLDTQYF
TGTGCCACCCGAACGGGGGGCAGTTTGGATACGCAGTATTTT
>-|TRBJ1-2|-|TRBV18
CASSPSGVYGYTF
TGTGCCAGCTCACCAAGCGGGGTCTATGGCTACACCTTC
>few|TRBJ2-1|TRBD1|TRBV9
CASSPRDRSGNEQFF
TGTGCCAGCAGCCCTAGGGACAGGTCTGGCAATGAGCAGTTCTTC
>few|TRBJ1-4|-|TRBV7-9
CASSLQGRGEKLFF
TGTGCCAGCAGCTTGCAGGGAAGGGGTGAAAAACTGTTTTTT
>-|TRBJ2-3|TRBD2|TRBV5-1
CASSGASGGVGDTQYF
TGCGCCAGCAGCGGTGCCAGCGGGGGGGTGGGAGATACGCAGTATTTT
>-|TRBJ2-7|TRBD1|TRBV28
CASSFPPPGGRYEQYF
TGTGCCAGCAGTTTCCCCCCCCCAGGGGGCAGGTACGAGCAGTACTTC
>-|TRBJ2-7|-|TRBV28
CASSDPAGLRWGQYF
TGTGCCAGCAGTGACCCCGCGGGGTTACGATGGGGGCAGTACTTC
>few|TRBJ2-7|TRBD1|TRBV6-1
CASSEAGQGTYEQYF
TGTGCCAGCAGTGAAGCGGGACAGGGAACGTACGAGCAGTACTTC
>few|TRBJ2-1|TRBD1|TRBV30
CAWSHGTGVNEQFF
TGTGCCTGGAGTCACGGGACAGGGGTGAATGAGCAGTTCTTC
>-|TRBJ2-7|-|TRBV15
CATSRGDIMGEQYF
TGTGCCACCAGCAGAGGGGACATAATGGGCGAGCAGTACTTC
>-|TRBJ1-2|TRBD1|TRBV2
CASRGQGDYGYTF
TGTGCCAGCAGAGGACAGGGCGACTATGGCTACACCTTC
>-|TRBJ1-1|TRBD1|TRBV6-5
CASSYPSQGTTEAFF
TGTGCCAGCAGTTACCCGTCACAGGGGACCACTGAAGCTTTCTTT